This T cell receptor (beta chain) was sequenced in a study of T-cell memory formation after mild COVID-19. Whole-study findings and limits: The finding that pre-infection memory included some responding clones suggested that cross-reactive memory joined.

About this clonotype: Its specificity is unknown.

TCRdb ran MiXCR on the 5' RACE reads and lists one entry per CDR3 protein. The sample contains just under 350,000 distinct CDR3 sequences, 10% to 15% of which appear only once. Trimming took 6 bases from V and 3 from J; bases not matched to a gene: 11. Germline CDR1 and CDR2: LNHDA and SQIVND (reference sequence). The CDR3 extends over 15 amino acids. Material: PBMCs or a T cell subset sorted from them (not recorded which). The chain is built from TRBV19 and TRBJ2-7, with TRBD1 matching over 7 bases. The receptor comes from a man aged 18 to 30 who had mild COVID-19 (a few samples of this study predate the infection). Cell type and time point are not known. DNA of the CDR3: TGTGCCAGTAGCCCCTTGACAGGGTTGGACTACGAGCAGTACTTC. It translates to CASSPLTGLDYEQYF.